The present TCR beta chain was sequenced within a study of blood T cell repertoires in COVID-19. About the study: Collection of acute and convalescent COVID-19 samples took place in the United States, Italy and Spain.

Germline loops: CDR1 SEHNR, CDR2 FQNEAQ (reference sequence). Trimming removed 1 base at V and 1 base at J, with 7 bases between. The CDR3 has 14 residues. As processed by the authors: By means of reference gene primer amplification, nucleated cell counts were estimated. Sequencing used immunoSEQ multiplex PCR; TCRdb keeps in-frame clones, though not all of them. D and trimming come from the DNA, and the V and J calls and clone size come from that table. The table shows 200,000 to 250,000 clones, with nearly 90% occurring only once. Material: peripheral blood. The clonotype was recovered from a woman aged 18 to 35 who had recovered from COVID-19. The chain uses TRBV7-9 and TRBJ1-1; no clear D. Here the CDR3 reads CASSLVHPNTEAFF. CDR3 in DNA: TGTGCCAGCAGCTTAGTCCATCCGAACACTGAAGCTTTCTTT.